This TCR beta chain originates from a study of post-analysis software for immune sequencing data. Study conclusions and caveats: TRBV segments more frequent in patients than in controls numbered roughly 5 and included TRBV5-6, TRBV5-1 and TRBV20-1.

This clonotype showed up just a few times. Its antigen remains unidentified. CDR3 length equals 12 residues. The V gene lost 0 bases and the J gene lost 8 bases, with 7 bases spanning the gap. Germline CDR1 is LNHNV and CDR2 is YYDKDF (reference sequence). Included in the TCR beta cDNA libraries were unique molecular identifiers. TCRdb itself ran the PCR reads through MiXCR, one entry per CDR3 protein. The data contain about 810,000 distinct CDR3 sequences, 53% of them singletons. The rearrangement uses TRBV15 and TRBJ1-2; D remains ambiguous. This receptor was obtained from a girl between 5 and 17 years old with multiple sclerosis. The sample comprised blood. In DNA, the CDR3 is TGTGCCACCAGCAGAGATTTCGGGGGCTACACCTTC. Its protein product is CATSRDFGGYTF. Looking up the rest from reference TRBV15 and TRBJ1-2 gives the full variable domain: DAMVIQNPRYQVTQFGKPVTLSCSQTLNHNVMYWYQQKSSQAPKLLFHYYDKDFNNEADTPDNFQSRRPNTSFCFLDIRSPGLGDTAMYLCATSRDFGGYTFGSGTRLTVV.